Following are 20 T cell receptor beta chains from one sample sequenced in a study of T-cell reconstitution after alpha-beta-depleted transplantation in children. The library targeted TCRbeta and was prepared with unique molecular identifiers. TCRdb analysed the PCR reads with MiXCR anew, one entry per CDR3 protein. In the table there are about 16,000 distinct CDR3 sequences, roughly 8% of which are singletons. The starting material was PBMCs, mostly from graft donor cells, obtained 60 days after TCRalphabeta/CD19-depleted stem cell transplant. These receptor sequences come from a boy in the first two years of life who had a stem cell transplant for Wiskott-Aldrich syndrome, so the T cells may come from the graft donor.

This sequence joins TRBV5-6 and TRBJ2-7, with 7 bases aligning to TRBD1. CDR1 and CDR2 from the germline V gene are SGHDT and YYEEEE. CDR3 length: 14 residues. J gave up 3 bases and V 4 bases, and 7 bases lay outside the gene matches. CDR3 coding DNA: TGTGCCAGCAGCCCCGGACAGGAACTCTACGAGCAGTACTTC. Its translation: CASSPGQELYEQYF.

This clonotype has at least ten counts. The genes are TRBV5-5 and TRBJ1-1; D unresolved. Germline-derived CDR1 and CDR2 are SGHKS and YYEKEE (reference sequence). V was trimmed by 0 bases and J by 12 bases, leaving 15 bases between them. The CDR3 contains 13 residues. The CDR3 nucleotides are TGTGCCAGCAGCTTGGCCTCTGCGGGAGGGTCTTTCTTT. This sequence encodes CASSLASAGGSFF.

The V call is TRBV2, the J call TRBJ1-1; D is unclear. The V and J ends lost 6 bases and 8 bases respectively, with 13 bases between them. The CDR3 consists of 12 residues. Looked up from germline, CDR1 is SNHLY and CDR2 is FYNNEI. This chain's CDR3 is CASSLGGAEAFF. In DNA, the CDR3 is TGTGCCAGCAGCCTCGGAGGAGCAGAAGCTTTCTTT.

At least ten counts were recorded for this clonotype. This rearrangement joins TRBV28 to TRBJ1-1, with TRBD1 matching 8 bases. This CDR3 region has 14 residues. The germline CDR1 and CDR2 sequences are MDHEN and SYDVKM. V lost 6 bases, J lost 5 bases, and 8 bases stayed unmatched. The CDR3 spells CASSTTGVETEAFF. CDR3 coding DNA: TGTGCCAGCAGCACGACAGGGGTGGAAACTGAAGCTTTCTTT.

By sample share, this clonotype is medium-sized (0.01 to 0.1%). CDR3 in amino acids: CASSQGAAGNQPQHF. Written as DNA, the CDR3 is TGTGCCAGCAGCCAGGGGGCTGCAGGCAATCAGCCCCAGCATTTT. The rearrangement joins TRBV12-3 or TRBV12-4 to TRBJ1-5; 8 bases line up with TRBD1. This CDR3 region has 15 residues. V was clipped by 6 bases and J by 2 bases; unmatched bases: 6.

This clonotype came up many times. The chain links TRBV18 to TRBJ1-4; 12 bases map to TRBD1. CDR1 is KGHSH, CDR2 LQKENI, per germline. CDR3 length equals 16 residues. V was clipped by 0 bases and J by 7 bases; unmatched bases: 3. In nucleotides, the CDR3 is TGTGCCAGCTCACCACCGGGACAGGGGGCGTTTGAAAAACTGTTTTTT. Translated, it gives CASSPPGQGAFEKLFF.

This clonotype has at least ten counts. The chain employs TRBV20-1 and TRBJ2-1, with 8 bases matching TRBD2. The CDR3 spans 13 residues. V dropped 5 bases and J dropped 4; count of bases not matched to a gene: 4. The V gene's germline CDR1 is DFQATT and CDR2 SNEGSKA (reference sequence). This CDR3 reads CSAGLAGYNEQFF. CDR3 in DNA: TGCAGTGCTGGGCTAGCGGGTTACAATGAGCAGTTCTTC.

This clonotype was counted many times. The chain employs TRBV20-1 and TRBJ2-3, with TRBD2 matching 10 bases. J gave up 5 bases and V 6 bases, and 8 bases lay outside the gene matches. Germline lookup yields CDR1 DFQATT and CDR2 SNEGSKA (reference sequence). This CDR3 is 14 amino acids long. The chain's CDR3 is CSAHSGRNVDTQYF. CDR3 coding DNA: TGCAGTGCCCATAGCGGGAGGAATGTAGATACGCAGTATTTT.

This clonotype was found a few times. The genes are TRBV5-4 and TRBJ2-7; 7 nucleotides align to TRBD2. The CDR3 is made up of 14 amino acids. With 4 bases clipped from V and 3 bases from J, the junction kept 7 bases outside the gene matches. Germline CDR1 and CDR2: SGHNT and YYREEE (reference sequence). This CDR3 is CASSPGLGDYEQYF. The CDR3 DNA sequence: TGTGCCAGCAGCCCCGGACTAGGTGACTACGAGCAGTACTTC. Using reference TRBV5-4 and TRBJ2-7 for the parts outside the CDR3, the full variable domain is ETGVTQSPTHLIKTRGQQVTLRCSSQSGHNTVSWYQQALGQGPQFIFQYYREEENGRGNFPPRFSGLQFPNYSSELNVNALELDDSALYLCASSPGLGDYEQYFGPGTRLTVT.

The table lists this clonotype with a few counts. This CDR3 is CATSRKQFTGELFF. As DNA, the CDR3 is TGTGCCACCAGCCGAAAACAGTTTACCGGGGAGCTGTTTTTT. This chain connects TRBV15 to TRBJ2-2; D gene ambiguous. The CDR3 contains 14 residues. Germline CDR1 reads LNHNV; CDR2 reads YYDKDF (reference sequence). Trimming shortened V by 5 bases and J by 5 bases, and 12 bases separated the two germline ends.

This clonotype was counted at least ten times. The J gene is TRBJ1-3, the V gene TRBV3-1; D is uncertain. Trimming pared 3 bases from V and 0 bases from J, leaving 6 bases between. This CDR3 has 14 residues. Germline CDR1 and CDR2: LGHDT and YNNKEL (reference sequence). The CDR3 sequence is CASSQAHSGNTIYF. In DNA, the CDR3 is TGTGCCAGCAGCCAGGCCCACTCTGGAAACACCATATATTTT.

This clonotype was observed at least ten times. The V call is TRBV29-1, the J call TRBJ1-1; D call uncertain. The CDR3 is 12 amino acids. Trimming shortened V by 0 bases and J by 4 bases, and 6 bases separated the two germline ends. Germline V gene data show CDR1 as SQVTM and CDR2 as ANQGSEA. The CDR3 region is CSVEDLPTEAFF. CDR3 sequence (DNA): TGCAGCGTTGAAGACTTGCCCACTGAAGCTTTCTTT.

This chain links TRBV19 with TRBJ2-7; 14 bases align to TRBD2. Germline V gene sequence: CDR1 LNHDA, CDR2 SQIVND (reference sequence). V trimming: 4 bases; J trimming: 12 bases; junction bases outside the gene matches: 2. The CDR3 is 12 amino acids. CDR3 sequence: CASSTTSGRVYF. In DNA, the CDR3 is TGTGCCAGTAGTACGACTAGCGGGAGGGTGTACTTC.

This clonotype has a count of ten or more. This chain connects TRBV30 to TRBJ2-3; 9 bases map to TRBD2. The ends lost 2 bases at V and 4 bases at J; junction bases unmatched: 7. Germline values: CDR1 GTSNPN, CDR2 SVGIG (reference sequence). The CDR3 covers 15 residues. CDR3 bases: TGTGCCTGGAGTCGCGTGGGCGGGGGGGCAGATACGCAGTATTTT. Amino acids: CAWSRVGGGADTQYF.

This clonotype has more than one count but fewer than ten. This sequence joins TRBV7-9 and TRBJ2-5; D gene ambiguous. The ends were cut back, 3 bases at V and 4 bases at J, with 6 bases in the middle. From germline, CDR1 is SEHNR and CDR2 FQNEAQ (reference sequence). This CDR3 is 12 amino acids long. CDR3 nucleotide sequence: TGTGCCAGCAGCTTCCCACCAGAGACCCAGTACTTC. Residues: CASSFPPETQYF.

The rearrangement joins TRBV20-1 to TRBJ2-1, with 7 bases aligning to TRBD2. The trim removed 6 bases at V and 6 bases at J, leaving 8 bases unmatched. The CDR3 runs 13 residues. Looked up from germline, CDR1 is DFQATT and CDR2 is SNEGSKA (reference sequence). This chain's CDR3 is CSALAGLVNEQFF. The CDR3 coding sequence is TGCAGTGCGCTCGCCGGACTAGTCAATGAGCAGTTCTTC.

This clonotype was recorded many times. The CDR3 protein is CSASSGTSTDTQYF. Here the CDR3 DNA reads TGCAGTGCTAGCAGCGGGACAAGCACAGATACGCAGTATTTT. The gene calls are TRBV20-1 and TRBJ2-3; tentative D call: TRBD2 (7 bases). The CDR3 sequence is 14 residues long. Between the trimmed V and J ends, which lost 3 bases and 0 bases, there was a span of 10 bases. Germline lookup yields CDR1 DFQATT and CDR2 SNEGSKA (reference sequence).

This clonotype was recorded at least ten times. CDR3 sequence: CASSTEYSYEQYF. CDR3 nucleotide sequence: TGCGCCAGCTCTACAGAATACTCCTACGAGCAGTACTTC. V usage is TRBV5-1 and J usage is TRBJ2-7; D gene uncertain. CDR1 SGHRS and CDR2 YFSETQ come from the germline V gene. V dropped 7 bases and J dropped 0 bases, with 11 bases sitting between them. The CDR3 runs to 13 residues.

This clonotype was detected ten times or more. The genes are TRBV7-8 and TRBJ2-1; TRBD2 might be the D (6 bases). This CDR3 is 17 amino acids long. V lost 2 bases, J lost 0 bases, and 14 bases lay in between. Germline V lookup: CDR1 SGHVS, CDR2 FQNEAQ. The CDR3 bases are TGTGCCAGCAGCTTAACCGGGTCGGGAGCCTCCTACAATGAGCAGTTCTTC. Residues: CASSLTGSGASYNEQFF.

This clonotype was recorded at least ten times. The V gene is TRBV7-9, the J gene TRBJ2-1; the match to TRBD2 covers 12 bases. The V gene's germline CDR1 is SEHNR and CDR2 FQNEAQ (reference sequence). With V trimmed by 1 base and J by 6 bases, 4 bases remained unmatched. This CDR3 region has 16 residues. CDR3 in DNA: TGTGCCAGCAGCTTAGGCCTAGCGGGAGGGCCCAATGAGCAGTTCTTC. This codes for CASSLGLAGGPNEQFF.